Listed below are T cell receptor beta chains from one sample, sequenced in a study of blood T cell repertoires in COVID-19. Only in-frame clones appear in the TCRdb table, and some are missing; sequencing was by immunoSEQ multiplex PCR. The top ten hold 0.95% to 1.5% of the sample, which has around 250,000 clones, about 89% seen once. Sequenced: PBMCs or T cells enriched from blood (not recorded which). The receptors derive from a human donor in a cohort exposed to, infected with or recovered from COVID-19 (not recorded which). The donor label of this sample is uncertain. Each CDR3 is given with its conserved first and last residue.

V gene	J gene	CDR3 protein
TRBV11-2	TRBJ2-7	CASSRSGGAIAYEQYF
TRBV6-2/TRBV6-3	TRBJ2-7	CASSYVGQGASEQYF
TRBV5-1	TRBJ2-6	CASSLAQGNSGANVLTF
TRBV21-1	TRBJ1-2	CASSEGDTNYGYTF
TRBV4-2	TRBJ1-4	CASSQAEGGEKLFF
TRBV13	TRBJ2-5	CASSLVGLAGFQETQYF
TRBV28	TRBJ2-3	CASSFVMKRGGDTDTQYF
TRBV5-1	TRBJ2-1	CASSSEGLAVNEQFF
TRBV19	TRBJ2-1	CASSVLAGSYNEQFF
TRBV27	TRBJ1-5	CASSLGGAGQPQHF
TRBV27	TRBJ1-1	CASSVTRDSEAFF
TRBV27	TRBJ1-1	CASSFQGGTEAFF
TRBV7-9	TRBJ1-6	CASSFRGSSYNSPLHF
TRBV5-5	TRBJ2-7	CASSLGWQGEQYF
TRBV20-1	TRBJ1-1	CSARGVNEAFF
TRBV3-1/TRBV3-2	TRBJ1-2	CASSQPSTGRDGYTF
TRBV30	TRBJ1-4	CAWSGAVPNEKLFF
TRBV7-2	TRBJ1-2	CASSSDPEVGYTF
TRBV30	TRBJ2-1	CAWRVRGTPYNEQFF
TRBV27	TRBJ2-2	CASSLATGRVRAGELFF
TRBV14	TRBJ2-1	CASSLRTLLGNEQFF
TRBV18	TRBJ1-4	CASSPNSRGHNEKLFF
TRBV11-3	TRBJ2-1	CASGDRGPNEQFF
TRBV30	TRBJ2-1	CAWKDSHYNEQFF
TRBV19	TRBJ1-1	CASSRRRGNTEAFF
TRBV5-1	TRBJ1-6	CASSLDGVGSSYNSPLHF
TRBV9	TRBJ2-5	CASSVLSGTGEETQYF
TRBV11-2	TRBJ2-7	CASMPGQGAVHEQYF
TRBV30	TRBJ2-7	CAWSPGGSIDEQYF
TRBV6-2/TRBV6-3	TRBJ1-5	CASSYFIQPQHF
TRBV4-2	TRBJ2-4	CASSQDLSQNIQYF
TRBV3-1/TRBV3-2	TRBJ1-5	CASSQGGSTSSQHF
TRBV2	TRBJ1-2	CASSETGSDGYTF
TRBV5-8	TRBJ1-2	CASSGGGYTF
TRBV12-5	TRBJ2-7	CASGLAVGEEDEQYF
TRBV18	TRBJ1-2	CASTPGSREDYGYTF
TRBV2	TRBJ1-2	CASTKQGIYTF
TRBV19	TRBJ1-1	CASSASGTTDTEAFF
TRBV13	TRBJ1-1	CASSLVGATEAFF
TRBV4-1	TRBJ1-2	CASSQEVGGRLF
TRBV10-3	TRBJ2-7	CAISASDGESEQYF
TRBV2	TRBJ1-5	CASRRTGSNQPQHF
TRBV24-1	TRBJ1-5	CATSEYPGQGLYSNQPQHF
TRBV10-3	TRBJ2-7	CAISERPGQGLYEQYF
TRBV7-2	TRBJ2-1	CASSLSGSSLNEQFF
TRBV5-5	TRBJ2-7	CASSLAHPGSRYEQYF
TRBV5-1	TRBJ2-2	CASSLQGNTGELFF
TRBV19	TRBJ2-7	CASSPIGGTGSYEQYF
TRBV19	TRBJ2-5	CASSSTSGGGKETQYF
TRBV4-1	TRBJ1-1	CASSQGGRSTEAFF
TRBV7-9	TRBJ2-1	CASSLTSSNEQFF
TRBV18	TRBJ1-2	CASSPGGGGLDYGYTF
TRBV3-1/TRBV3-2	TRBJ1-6	CASSQGGERFNSPLHF
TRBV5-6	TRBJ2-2	CASSVQGTGELFF
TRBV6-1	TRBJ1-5	CASSEGGQGYQPQHF
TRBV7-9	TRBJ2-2	CASSSVAGATNTGELFF
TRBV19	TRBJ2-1	CASRSGYEQFF
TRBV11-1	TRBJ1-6	CASSFLRGDNSPLHF
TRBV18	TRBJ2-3	CASSSTDTQYF